Shown below are 24 T cell receptor beta chains from a single sample sequenced in a study of blood T cell repertoires in COVID-19. TCRdb's table, derived via immunoSEQ multiplex PCR, lists solely in-frame clones and lacks some. The sample lists 85,000 to 120,000 clones; approximately 90% were seen once. What was sequenced was peripheral blood. The source is a woman aged 45-65 years with COVID-19, enrolled during active disease.

The chain recombines TRBV6-1 with TRBJ2-3, with a possible D match to TRBD1 (5 bases). The CDR3 runs to 17 residues. V lost 0 bases to trimming and J lost 0 bases, with 13 bases between them. Germline CDR1 is MNHNS and CDR2 is SASEGT. CDR3 DNA: TGTGCCAGCAGTGAAGCGGGTGGGGCGTTTAGCACAGATACGCAGTATTTT. The encoded protein is CASSEAGGAFSTDTQYF.

This clone appeared a few times. This chain links TRBV2 with TRBJ1-5, with D unclear. Per germline, CDR1 SNHLY and CDR2 FYNNEI. The V gene lost 3 bases and the J gene lost 3 bases, with 9 bases spanning the gap. The CDR3 is made up of 14 amino acids. The CDR3 sequence: CASSDVNNNQPQHF. In DNA, the CDR3 is TGTGCCAGCAGTGATGTGAACAACAATCAGCCCCAGCATTTT.

The rearrangement uses TRBV7-2 and TRBJ2-4, with D perhaps TRBD2 (6 bases). V lost 5 bases and J 8 bases, leaving 19 bases between the germline ends. Germline V gene data show CDR1 as SGHTA and CDR2 as FQGNSA. The CDR3 spans 15 residues. CDR3 loop: CASSQTSELRHIQYF. CDR3 bases: TGTGCCAGCAGCCAGACTAGTGAGTTGCGCCACATTCAGTACTTC.

The rearrangement uses TRBV14 and TRBJ1-1; D perhaps matches TRBD1 (5 bases). Germline loops: CDR1 SGHDN, CDR2 FVKESK. Trimming took 3 bases from V and 3 from J, leaving 11 bases between them. CDR3 length: 14 residues. The CDR3 region is CASSQPPGDTEAFF. The CDR3 coding sequence is TGTGCCAGCAGCCAGCCACCGGGGGACACTGAAGCTTTCTTT.

V gene TRBV7-2 combines with J gene TRBJ2-5; TRBD1 is a possible D gene (5 bases). In germline, CDR1 is SGHTA, CDR2 FQGNSA. Trimming removed 1 base from V and 1 base from J, with 13 bases in between. This CDR3 spans 16 amino acids. In DNA, the CDR3 is TGTGCCAGCAGCTTAGTAGGGGCTGCGCTCCAAGAGACCCAGTACTTC. Protein sequence: CASSLVGAALQETQYF.

The chain joins TRBV11-2 to TRBJ1-2, with D possibly TRBD1 on 6 matching bases. This CDR3 region has 14 residues. The V end lost 0 bases, the J end lost 7 bases, and 12 bases lay between the germline ends. Germline CDR1 is SGHAT and CDR2 is FQNNGV. In DNA form, the CDR3 reads TGTGCCAGCAGCTTAGATCTGGGGGCGCGTGGCTACACCTTC. Translation gives CASSLDLGARGYTF.

The chain uses TRBV3-1 (or the pseudogene TRBV3-2) and TRBJ1-1, with 8 bases that match TRBD1. Germline V gene data show CDR1 as LGHDT and CDR2 as YNNKEL (reference sequence). This CDR3 region has 13 residues. The ends lost 6 bases at V and 5 bases at J; junction bases unmatched: 5. The CDR3, as DNA: TGTGCCAGCAGTACACAGGGGGAAACTGAAGCTTTCTTT. Its translation: CASSTQGETEAFF.

This clone has just one count. The V and J genes are TRBV30 and TRBJ1-4, with TRBD1 identical over 9 bases. V dropped 4 bases and J dropped 11; count of bases not matched to a gene: 17. The CDR3 consists of 16 residues. From germline, CDR1 is GTSNPN and CDR2 SVGIG (reference sequence). CDR3 sequence reads: CAWTPGLGQGGWKLFF. Written as DNA, the CDR3 is TGTGCCTGGACCCCCGGGTTGGGACAGGGCGGTTGGAAACTGTTTTTT.

Regarding this clone: A read error may produce the germline difference seen at one junction end. V is TRBV7-7 and J is TRBJ2-5, with 9 bases matching TRBD2. The CDR3 totals 16 residues. Germline V CDR1 and CDR2: SSHAT, FNYEAQ (reference sequence). In nucleotides, the CDR3 is TGTGCTAGCAGCTCCCCCCTTAGCGGGGGCCGAGAGACCCAGTACTTC. Translated: CASSSPLSGGRETQYF.

The chain is built from TRBV27 and TRBJ1-2; 8 bases map to TRBD1. Germline V gene lookup returns CDR1 MNHEY and CDR2 SMNVEV (reference sequence). Trimming took 2 bases from V and 6 from J; bases not matched to a gene: 8. This CDR3 is built from 15 residues. The CDR3 reads CASSLNGQGPHGYTF. In DNA, the CDR3 is TGTGCCAGCAGTTTAAATGGACAGGGACCCCATGGCTACACCTTC.

The rearrangement links TRBV3-1 (or the pseudogene TRBV3-2) to TRBJ1-2; D call uncertain. CDR1 is LGHDT, CDR2 YNNKEL, per germline (reference sequence). There are 14 residues in the CDR3. Trimming pared 2 bases from V and 4 bases from J, leaving 11 bases between. In DNA, the CDR3 is TGTGCCAGCAGCCAACGGGGAGTGAGCTATGGCTACACCTTC. It codes for CASSQRGVSYGYTF.

The chain uses TRBV4-2 and TRBJ2-2; 12 nucleotides agree with TRBD2. Germline CDR1 reads LGHNA; CDR2 reads YNFKEQ. Trimming took 6 bases from V and 7 from J; bases not matched to a gene: 9. There are 16 residues in the CDR3. The CDR3 is CASRARTSGEYGELFF. DNA for the CDR3: TGTGCCAGCAGGGCGAGGACTAGCGGGGAATACGGGGAGCTGTTTTTT.

This chain connects TRBV28 to TRBJ2-1; 7 positions match TRBD1. Per germline, CDR1 MDHEN and CDR2 SYDVKM. This CDR3 has 15 residues. With 3 bases clipped from V and 7 bases from J, the junction kept 9 bases outside the gene matches. CDR3 sequence (DNA): TGTGCCAGCAGTTTCCCGAGACAGGGTTCTAATGAGCAGTTCTTC. It encodes CASSFPRQGSNEQFF.

The rearrangement joins TRBV9 to TRBJ1-1, with D possibly TRBD1 on 5 matching bases. Per germline, CDR1 SGDLS and CDR2 YYNGEE. The V and J ends lost 3 bases and 0 bases respectively, with 15 bases between them. The CDR3 runs 16 residues. CDR3 sequence reads: CASSAVTGTVNTEAFF. CDR3 DNA sequence: TGTGCCAGCAGCGCCGTCACCGGGACTGTGAACACTGAAGCTTTCTTT. The complete variable domain, with remaining parts taken from reference TRBV9 and TRBJ1-1, reads DSGVTQTPKHLITATGQRVTLRCSPRSGDLSVYWYQQSLDQGLQFLIQYYNGEERAKGNILERFSAQQFPDLHSELNLSSLELGDSALYFCASSAVTGTVNTEAFFGQGTRLTVV.

This clone was seen a single time. The V gene is TRBV7-6, the J gene TRBJ2-5, with 7 nucleotides matching TRBD2. This CDR3 comprises 12 residues. The J segment lost 5 bases and the V segment lost 5 bases, leaving 2 bases of the junction unmatched. The germline CDR1 and CDR2 sequences are SGHVS and FNYEAQ. The CDR3 coding sequence is TGTGCCAGCAGCATCGGGGGGGAGACCCAGTACTTC. This sequence encodes CASSIGGETQYF.

The J gene is TRBJ2-5, the V gene TRBV21-1; no DNA check was done on the table's D call, TRBD1. TRBV21-1 is an annotated pseudogene. The CDR3 has 23 residues. CDR3 coding DNA: TGTGCCAGCAGCAAATTAGGAGGGGATTTCTTTGGGACAGATCGGGATCGACAAGAGACCCAGTACTTC. Protein sequence: CASSKLGGDFFGTDRDRQETQYF.

This clone was detected once. The rearrangement joins TRBV12-2 to TRBJ1-5; TRBD1, the D gene given by the table, was not confirmed from the DNA. TRBV12-2 is marked as a pseudogene. The CDR3 runs to 15 residues. CDR3 DNA sequence: TGTGCAAGTCGCTCCCTCAGTTATAGCAATCAGCCCCAGCATTTT. Translation gives CASRSLSYSNQPQHF.

This chain uses TRBV25-1 with TRBJ2-3; 9 positions match TRBD2. CDR3 length: 14 amino acids. Germline CDR1 and CDR2: MGHDK and SYGVNS. V was clipped by 5 bases and J by 3 bases; unmatched bases: 3. The CDR3 reads CASSPSGGTDTQYF. In nucleotides, the CDR3 is TGTGCCAGCAGTCCCAGCGGGGGGACAGATACGCAGTATTTT.

The chain joins TRBV3-1 (or the pseudogene TRBV3-2) to TRBJ1-2; perhaps TRBD1 as D (5 bases). The germline V and J ends were trimmed by 4 bases and 4 bases, with 13 bases remaining between them. This CDR3 spans 14 amino acids. Germline V gene lookup returns CDR1 LGHDT and CDR2 YNNKEL (reference sequence). In DNA form, the CDR3 reads TGTGCCAGCAGCCTCCGGGACGGGAGCTATGGCTACACCTTC. Translated: CASSLRDGSYGYTF.

The CDR3 region has the DNA TGCGCCAGCAGCCAAGCTACCTCGGGACAGGGATACACTGAAGCTTTCTTT. Residues: CASSQATSGQGYTEAFF. V and J are TRBV4-1 and TRBJ1-1; 9 nucleotides match TRBD1. Germline CDR1 reads MGHRA; CDR2 reads YSYEKL. The CDR3 loop spans 17 amino acids. With 1 base clipped from V and 3 bases from J, the junction kept 9 bases outside the gene matches.

This chain joins TRBV30 and TRBJ1-1; TRBD1 might be the D (6 bases). CDR1 and CDR2 (germline): GTSNPN, SVGIG (reference sequence). The CDR3 length is 13 residues. Between the trimmed V and J ends, which lost 5 bases and 0 bases, there was a span of 10 bases. The CDR3 sequence: CAWAGVLNTEAFF. The CDR3, as DNA: TGTGCCTGGGCAGGGGTCTTGAACACTGAAGCTTTCTTT.

The genes are TRBV29-1 and TRBJ1-6; TRBD1 matches at 8 bases. Germline CDR1 SQVTM, CDR2 ANQGSEA. V shed 6 bases and J 7 bases; nucleotides not matched to a gene: 8. The CDR3 runs 14 residues. This CDR3 is CSVTWGQENSPLHF. The CDR3 DNA reads as TGCAGCGTGACTTGGGGACAGGAAAATTCACCCCTCCACTTT.

V usage is TRBV9 and J usage is TRBJ2-5, with 10 bases aligning to TRBD2. J lost 5 bases, V lost 5 bases, and 12 bases had no gene match. The CDR3 extends over 16 amino acids. Germline CDR1 reads SGDLS; CDR2 reads YYNGEE. CDR3 in DNA: TGTGCCAGCAGTGAAAATGTAGCGGGGGGAGGGGAGACCCAGTACTTC. Its translation: CASSENVAGGGETQYF.

The rearrangement joins TRBV7-7 to TRBJ1-6, with a possible D match to TRBD1 (6 bases). Per germline, CDR1 SSHAT and CDR2 FNYEAQ (reference sequence). V lost 4 bases, J lost 0 bases, and 16 bases lay in between. CDR3 length: 18 amino acids. CDR3 protein: CASSSSGTTRSYNSPLHF. As DNA, the CDR3 is TGTGCCAGCAGCTCATCCGGGACAACCCGCTCCTATAATTCACCCCTCCACTTT.